This TCR beta chain emerged from a study of T cell responses to AZD1222 COVID-19 vaccine. TCRdb keeps only in-frame clones here, not all; method: immunoSEQ multiplex PCR. The sample includes some 88,000 clones, 90% to 95% seen only once; the top ten take 5% to 6.5%. To note about this clone: Its antigen is not identified.

The CDR3 has 15 residues. Germline loops: CDR1 KGHSH, CDR2 LQKENI. Between the trimmed V and J ends, which lost 0 bases and 1 base, there was a span of 9 bases. Whole-study results and caveats: It should be noted that donors were predominantly white British and more often female, and clonal diversity was possibly underestimated.

The sequence was obtained from an adult in good health. The specimen comprised peripheral blood, sampled on day 0 of AZD1222 vaccination. The rearrangement joins TRBV18 to TRBJ1-1; perhaps TRBD1 as D (6 bases). CDR3 in DNA: TGTGCCAGCTCACCACCGCAGGGGTGGAACACTGAAGCTTTCTTT. It is translated as CASSPPQGWNTEAFF.